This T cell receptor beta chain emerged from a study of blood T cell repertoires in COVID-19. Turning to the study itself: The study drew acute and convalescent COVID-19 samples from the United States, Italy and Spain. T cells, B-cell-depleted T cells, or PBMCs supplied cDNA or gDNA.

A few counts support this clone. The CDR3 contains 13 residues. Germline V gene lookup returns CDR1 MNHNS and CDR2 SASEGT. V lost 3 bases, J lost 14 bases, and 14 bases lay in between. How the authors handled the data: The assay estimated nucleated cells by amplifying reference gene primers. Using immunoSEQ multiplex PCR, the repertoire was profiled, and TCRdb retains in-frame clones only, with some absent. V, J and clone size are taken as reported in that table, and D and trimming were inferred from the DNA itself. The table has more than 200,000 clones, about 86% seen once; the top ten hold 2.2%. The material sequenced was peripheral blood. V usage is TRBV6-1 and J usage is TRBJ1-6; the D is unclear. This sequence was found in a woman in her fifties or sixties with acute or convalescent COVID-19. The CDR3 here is CASSDIYTRSLHF. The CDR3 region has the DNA TGTGCCAGCAGTGATATTTATACACGATCCCTCCACTTT.